The rows below give T cell receptor beta chains drawn from one sample of a study of blood T cell repertoires in COVID-19. Profiling relied on immunoSEQ multiplex PCR, and the TCRdb table lists in-frame clones only, not all of them. The sample has about 460,000 clones, 80% to 90% seen once. Sequencing was carried out using PBMCs or T cells enriched from blood (not recorded which). These TCRs come from a woman aged 55-70 years who had recovered from COVID-19. Each CDR3 is given with its conserved first and last residue. D genes are given only for firm matches. Some rows have no size entry. The others give once, few or many, or a class for an expanded clone.

j_call | d_call | v_call | clone_size | cdr3_nt | cdr3_aa
TRBJ1-1 | - | TRBV27 | - | TGTGCCAGCAGTTTGGAGGGGCTGAACACTGAAGCTTTCTTT | CASSLEGLNTEAFF
TRBJ1-2 | TRBD1 | TRBV24-1 | - | TGTGCCACCAGTGATTTGAACAGGGGATCCCCTGGCTACACCTTC | CATSDLNRGSPGYTF
TRBJ2-3 | TRBD1 | TRBV29-1 | - | TGCAGCGTCGAGGGCGGGACAGGGGGCATCCTATATACGCAGTATTTT | CSVEGGTGGILYTQYF
TRBJ2-1 | - | TRBV4-1 | - | TGCGCCAGCAGCCAAGCAGCAGGCCATGAGCAGTTCTTC | CASSQAAGHEQFF
TRBJ1-1 | - | TRBV5-5 | - | TGTGCCAGCAGCCAGACCGGGGACACTGAAGCTTTCTTT | CASSQTGDTEAFF
TRBJ2-1 | TRBD2 | TRBV3-1/TRBV3-2 | - | TGTGCCAGCAGCCAAGAGACCGGGGGGATCTACAATGAGCAGTTCTTC | CASSQETGGIYNEQFF
TRBJ1-2 | TRBD1 | TRBV27 | - | TGTGCCAGCAGGCGGACAGGGATCCACTATGGCTACACCTTC | CASRRTGIHYGYTF
TRBJ1-4 | TRBD1 | TRBV5-1 | - | TGCGCCAGCAGCTTCAGGGGGCCTAATGAAAAACTGTTTTTT | CASSFRGPNEKLFF
TRBJ2-4 | TRBD1 | TRBV5-1 | - | TGCGCCAGCAGCTTGGAAGGGACAGGGACGACGGGACTAGCCAAAAACATTCAGTACTTC | CASSLEGTGTTGLAKNIQYF
TRBJ1-4 | TRBD1 | TRBV19 | - | TGTGCCAGTAGTATGGGGACAGGGGGTGAAAAACTGTTTTTT | CASSMGTGGEKLFF
TRBJ2-1 | TRBD2 | TRBV19 | - | TGTGCCAGTAGTATTCAGCCTAGCGGGGGGGTCTCCTACAATGAGCAGTTCTTC | CASSIQPSGGVSYNEQFF
TRBJ2-1 | TRBD1 | TRBV2 | - | TGTGCCAGCAGTAGATTGGACAGGGGCTCCTACAATGAGCAGTTCTTC | CASSRLDRGSYNEQFF
TRBJ1-4 | - | TRBV6-6 | - | TGTGCCAGCAGTCCCCAAGAAAAACTGTTTTTT | CASSPQEKLFF
TRBJ1-3 | - | TRBV7-9 | - | TGTGCCAGCAGGGCCCTCTGGGAGGGAAACACCATATATTTT | CASRALWEGNTIYF
TRBJ1-2 | TRBD1 | TRBV7-8 | - | TGTGCCAGCAGCCCGCCCCCGGCGACAGGGGATGGCTACACCTTC | CASSPPPATGDGYTF
TRBJ2-2 | - | TRBV2 | - | TGTGCCAGCAGTGTATTCCAGGGGCTAAACACCGGGGAGCTGTTTTTT | CASSVFQGLNTGELFF
TRBJ1-5 | - | TRBV5-4 | few | TGTGCCAGCAGCTTCTTCGGGGGGGGAGCCGGCAATCAGCCCCAGCATTTT | CASSFFGGGAGNQPQHF
TRBJ1-6 | - | TRBV30 | - | TGTGCCTGGAGTCCTCAGGGGTATAATTCACCCCTCCACTTT | CAWSPQGYNSPLHF
TRBJ1-3 | - | TRBV6-1 | - | TGTGCCAGCAGGCCACAGTTGAGTGGAAACACCATATATTTT | CASRPQLSGNTIYF
TRBJ2-1 | - | TRBV21-1 | - | TGTGCCAGCAGCAAGCTCCAGGGACAGGCGTCGGATGAGCAGTTCTTC | CASSKLQGQASDEQFF